The clone carrying this T cell receptor (beta chain) was seen ten or more times. This specimen belongs to a study of T-cell reconstitution after alpha-beta-depleted transplantation in children. The authors prepared the TCRbeta library with unique molecular identifiers. TCRdb independently ran MiXCR on the PCR reads; one entry per CDR3 protein. Altogether 250,000 or so distinct CDR3 sequences are present, around 7.5% being singletons, with the ten largest covering 6% to 7%. This CDR3 has 17 amino acids. Germline lookup yields CDR1 MGHRA and CDR2 YSYEKL. V was pared by 0 bases and J by 6 bases, with 18 bases between.

This specimen was PBMCs, mostly from graft donor cells, taken 180 days after TCRalphabeta/CD19-depleted stem cell transplant. This receptor was taken from a male patient younger than 18 who had a stem cell transplant for acute lymphoblastic leukemia, so the T cells may come from the graft donor. The J gene is TRBJ2-1, the V gene TRBV4-1; D gene unclear. In DNA form, the CDR3 reads TGCGCCAGCAGCCAAGAAGATAGGCAGGAGCCGTTCAATGAGCAGTTCTTC. Translating gives CASSQEDRQEPFNEQFF.